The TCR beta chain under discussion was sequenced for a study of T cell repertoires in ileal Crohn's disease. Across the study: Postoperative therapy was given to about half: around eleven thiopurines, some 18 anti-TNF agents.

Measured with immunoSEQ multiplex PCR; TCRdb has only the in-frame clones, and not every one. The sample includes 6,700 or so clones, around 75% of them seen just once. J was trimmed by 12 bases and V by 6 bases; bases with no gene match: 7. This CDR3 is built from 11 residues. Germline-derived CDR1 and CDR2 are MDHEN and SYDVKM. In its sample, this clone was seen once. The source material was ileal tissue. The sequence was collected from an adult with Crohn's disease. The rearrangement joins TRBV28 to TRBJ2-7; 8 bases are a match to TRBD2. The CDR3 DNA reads TGTGCCAGCAGCTCGGGGGGGCAGGGGTACTTC. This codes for CASSSGGQGYF.